The 10 T cell receptor beta chains below come from one sample, sequenced in a study of beta chain features in type 1 diabetes. The whole isolated RNA underwent reverse transcription, so sequencing captured expressed TCRB transcripts. The repertoire was sequenced with immunoSEQ multiplex PCR; TCRdb's copy has only in-frame clones and lacks some. The data hold roughly 610,000 clones, with roughly 16% observed a single time. Sequenced: naive CD4+ T cells from blood. These receptors all stem from a man between 18 and 35 years old in good health.

This clone was detected only a few times. This chain joins TRBV21-1 and TRBJ1-4; TRBD1, the table's D call, was not compared with the DNA. TRBV21-1 counts as a pseudogene. The CDR3 runs to 18 residues. The CDR3 here is CASRIQGDIRVGNEKLFF. The CDR3 coding sequence is TGTGCCAGCAGGATTCAGGGGGATATTCGGGTGGGAAATGAAAAACTGTTTTTT.

This clone was found a few times. Other DNA sequences in the sample encode the same CDR3. The V and J genes are TRBV5-1 and TRBJ1-5; 7 bases match TRBD1. The ends lost 0 bases at V and 4 bases at J; junction bases unmatched: 4. Germline-derived CDR1 and CDR2 are SGHRS and YFSETQ. This CDR3 is built from 15 residues. The CDR3 DNA is TGCGCCAGCAGCTTGGCGGGGACAGCAAATCAGCCCCAGCATTTT. Protein product: CASSLAGTANQPQHF. The whole variable domain, filled in from reference TRBV5-1 and TRBJ1-5, reads KAGVTQTPRYLIKTRGQQVTLSCSPISGHRSVSWYQQTPGQGLQFLFEYFSETQRNKGNFPGRFSGRQFSNSRSEMNVSTLELGDSALYLCASSLAGTANQPQHFGDGTRLSIL.

The chain carries TRBV4-1 and TRBJ1-4; D perhaps matches TRBD1 (6 bases). The germline V and J ends were trimmed by 4 bases and 8 bases, with 14 bases remaining between them. CDR1 is MGHRA, CDR2 YSYEKL, per germline. CDR3 length: 14 residues. DNA for the CDR3: TGCGCCAGCAGCCTAGGACCCCAGGGGGAAAAACTGTTTTTT. Translation gives CASSLGPQGEKLFF.

This chain uses TRBV6-5 with TRBJ1-2; D not certain. Germline V gives CDR1 MNHEY, CDR2 SVGAGI. CDR3 size: 11 residues. V shed 6 bases and J shed 8 bases, with 10 bases lying between them. DNA for the CDR3: TGTGCCAGCAGGAGACGGGAAGGCTACACCTTC. Its protein is CASRRREGYTF.

V gene TRBV28 combines with J gene TRBJ1-5, with 10 bases lining up with TRBD1. V lost 5 bases, J lost 6 bases, and 7 bases stayed unmatched. This CDR3 comprises 15 residues. Germline V gene lookup returns CDR1 MDHEN and CDR2 SYDVKM. The CDR3 spells CASSQRDRGSQPQHF. Written as DNA, the CDR3 is TGTGCCAGCAGTCAAAGGGACAGGGGAAGTCAGCCCCAGCATTTT.

This clone was observed a few times. The chain has TRBV4-1 and TRBJ2-7; the D gene is possibly TRBD2 (7 bases). The CDR3 sequence is 16 residues long. Trimming took off 3 bases at V and 2 bases at J, with 17 bases between the two ends. CDR1 is MGHRA and CDR2 is YSYEKL in the germline V gene. The CDR3 nucleotides are TGCGCCAGCAGCCATGTTGGGAGGGGGAAAACCTACGAGCAGTACTTC. Its protein product is CASSHVGRGKTYEQYF.

This chain connects TRBV14 to TRBJ1-2, with D hard to call. The germline V gene has CDR1 SGHDN and CDR2 FVKESK. V shed 0 bases and J shed 2 bases, with 13 bases lying between them. CDR3 length equals 16 residues. The CDR3 sequence is CASSQDEGMTNYGYTF. The CDR3 DNA is TGTGCCAGCAGCCAAGATGAGGGTATGACGAACTATGGCTACACCTTC.

The chain recombines TRBV5-4 with TRBJ1-3; D is uncertain. V dropped 0 bases and J dropped 2 bases, with 12 bases sitting between them. Per the germline V gene, CDR1 is SGHNT and CDR2 is YYREEE (reference sequence). This CDR3 is built from 16 residues. CDR3 DNA: TGTGCCAGCAGCTTGGCAGGCCCTGGACCTGGAAACACCATATATTTT. It yields the protein CASSLAGPGPGNTIYF. The full variable domain, rest sourced from reference TRBV5-4 and TRBJ1-3, is ETGVTQSPTHLIKTRGQQVTLRCSSQSGHNTVSWYQQALGQGPQFIFQYYREEENGRGNFPPRFSGLQFPNYSSELNVNALELDDSALYLCASSLAGPGPGNTIYFGEGSWLTVV.

The rearrangement joins TRBV28 to TRBJ2-3; no clear D gene. Trimming shortened V by 5 bases and J by 2 bases, and 8 bases separated the two germline ends. Per the germline V gene, CDR1 is MDHEN and CDR2 is SYDVKM. The CDR3 is made up of 13 amino acids. CDR3 region: CASSDALTDTQYF. As DNA, the CDR3 is TGTGCCAGCAGTGACGCACTCACAGATACGCAGTATTTT. Full variable domain (missing parts from reference TRBV28 and TRBJ2-3): DVKVTQSSRYLVKRTGEKVFLECVQDMDHENMFWYRQDPGLGLRLIYFSYDVKMKEKGDIPEGYSVSREKKERFSLILESASTNQTSMYLCASSDALTDTQYFGPGTRLTVL.

The rearrangement joins TRBV5-1 to TRBJ2-3; possibly TRBD1 for D (6 bases). The CDR3 covers 12 residues. Trimming shortened V by 4 bases and J by 6 bases, and 9 bases separated the two germline ends. Germline CDR1 and CDR2: SGHRS and YFSETQ. CDR3 bases: TGCGCCAGCAGCCTCGACAGGGATACGCAGTATTTT. The encoded protein is CASSLDRDTQYF. Together with reference TRBV5-1 and TRBJ2-3, the CDR3 gives the full variable domain: KAGVTQTPRYLIKTRGQQVTLSCSPISGHRSVSWYQQTPGQGLQFLFEYFSETQRNKGNFPGRFSGRQFSNSRSEMNVSTLELGDSALYLCASSLDRDTQYFGPGTRLTVL.